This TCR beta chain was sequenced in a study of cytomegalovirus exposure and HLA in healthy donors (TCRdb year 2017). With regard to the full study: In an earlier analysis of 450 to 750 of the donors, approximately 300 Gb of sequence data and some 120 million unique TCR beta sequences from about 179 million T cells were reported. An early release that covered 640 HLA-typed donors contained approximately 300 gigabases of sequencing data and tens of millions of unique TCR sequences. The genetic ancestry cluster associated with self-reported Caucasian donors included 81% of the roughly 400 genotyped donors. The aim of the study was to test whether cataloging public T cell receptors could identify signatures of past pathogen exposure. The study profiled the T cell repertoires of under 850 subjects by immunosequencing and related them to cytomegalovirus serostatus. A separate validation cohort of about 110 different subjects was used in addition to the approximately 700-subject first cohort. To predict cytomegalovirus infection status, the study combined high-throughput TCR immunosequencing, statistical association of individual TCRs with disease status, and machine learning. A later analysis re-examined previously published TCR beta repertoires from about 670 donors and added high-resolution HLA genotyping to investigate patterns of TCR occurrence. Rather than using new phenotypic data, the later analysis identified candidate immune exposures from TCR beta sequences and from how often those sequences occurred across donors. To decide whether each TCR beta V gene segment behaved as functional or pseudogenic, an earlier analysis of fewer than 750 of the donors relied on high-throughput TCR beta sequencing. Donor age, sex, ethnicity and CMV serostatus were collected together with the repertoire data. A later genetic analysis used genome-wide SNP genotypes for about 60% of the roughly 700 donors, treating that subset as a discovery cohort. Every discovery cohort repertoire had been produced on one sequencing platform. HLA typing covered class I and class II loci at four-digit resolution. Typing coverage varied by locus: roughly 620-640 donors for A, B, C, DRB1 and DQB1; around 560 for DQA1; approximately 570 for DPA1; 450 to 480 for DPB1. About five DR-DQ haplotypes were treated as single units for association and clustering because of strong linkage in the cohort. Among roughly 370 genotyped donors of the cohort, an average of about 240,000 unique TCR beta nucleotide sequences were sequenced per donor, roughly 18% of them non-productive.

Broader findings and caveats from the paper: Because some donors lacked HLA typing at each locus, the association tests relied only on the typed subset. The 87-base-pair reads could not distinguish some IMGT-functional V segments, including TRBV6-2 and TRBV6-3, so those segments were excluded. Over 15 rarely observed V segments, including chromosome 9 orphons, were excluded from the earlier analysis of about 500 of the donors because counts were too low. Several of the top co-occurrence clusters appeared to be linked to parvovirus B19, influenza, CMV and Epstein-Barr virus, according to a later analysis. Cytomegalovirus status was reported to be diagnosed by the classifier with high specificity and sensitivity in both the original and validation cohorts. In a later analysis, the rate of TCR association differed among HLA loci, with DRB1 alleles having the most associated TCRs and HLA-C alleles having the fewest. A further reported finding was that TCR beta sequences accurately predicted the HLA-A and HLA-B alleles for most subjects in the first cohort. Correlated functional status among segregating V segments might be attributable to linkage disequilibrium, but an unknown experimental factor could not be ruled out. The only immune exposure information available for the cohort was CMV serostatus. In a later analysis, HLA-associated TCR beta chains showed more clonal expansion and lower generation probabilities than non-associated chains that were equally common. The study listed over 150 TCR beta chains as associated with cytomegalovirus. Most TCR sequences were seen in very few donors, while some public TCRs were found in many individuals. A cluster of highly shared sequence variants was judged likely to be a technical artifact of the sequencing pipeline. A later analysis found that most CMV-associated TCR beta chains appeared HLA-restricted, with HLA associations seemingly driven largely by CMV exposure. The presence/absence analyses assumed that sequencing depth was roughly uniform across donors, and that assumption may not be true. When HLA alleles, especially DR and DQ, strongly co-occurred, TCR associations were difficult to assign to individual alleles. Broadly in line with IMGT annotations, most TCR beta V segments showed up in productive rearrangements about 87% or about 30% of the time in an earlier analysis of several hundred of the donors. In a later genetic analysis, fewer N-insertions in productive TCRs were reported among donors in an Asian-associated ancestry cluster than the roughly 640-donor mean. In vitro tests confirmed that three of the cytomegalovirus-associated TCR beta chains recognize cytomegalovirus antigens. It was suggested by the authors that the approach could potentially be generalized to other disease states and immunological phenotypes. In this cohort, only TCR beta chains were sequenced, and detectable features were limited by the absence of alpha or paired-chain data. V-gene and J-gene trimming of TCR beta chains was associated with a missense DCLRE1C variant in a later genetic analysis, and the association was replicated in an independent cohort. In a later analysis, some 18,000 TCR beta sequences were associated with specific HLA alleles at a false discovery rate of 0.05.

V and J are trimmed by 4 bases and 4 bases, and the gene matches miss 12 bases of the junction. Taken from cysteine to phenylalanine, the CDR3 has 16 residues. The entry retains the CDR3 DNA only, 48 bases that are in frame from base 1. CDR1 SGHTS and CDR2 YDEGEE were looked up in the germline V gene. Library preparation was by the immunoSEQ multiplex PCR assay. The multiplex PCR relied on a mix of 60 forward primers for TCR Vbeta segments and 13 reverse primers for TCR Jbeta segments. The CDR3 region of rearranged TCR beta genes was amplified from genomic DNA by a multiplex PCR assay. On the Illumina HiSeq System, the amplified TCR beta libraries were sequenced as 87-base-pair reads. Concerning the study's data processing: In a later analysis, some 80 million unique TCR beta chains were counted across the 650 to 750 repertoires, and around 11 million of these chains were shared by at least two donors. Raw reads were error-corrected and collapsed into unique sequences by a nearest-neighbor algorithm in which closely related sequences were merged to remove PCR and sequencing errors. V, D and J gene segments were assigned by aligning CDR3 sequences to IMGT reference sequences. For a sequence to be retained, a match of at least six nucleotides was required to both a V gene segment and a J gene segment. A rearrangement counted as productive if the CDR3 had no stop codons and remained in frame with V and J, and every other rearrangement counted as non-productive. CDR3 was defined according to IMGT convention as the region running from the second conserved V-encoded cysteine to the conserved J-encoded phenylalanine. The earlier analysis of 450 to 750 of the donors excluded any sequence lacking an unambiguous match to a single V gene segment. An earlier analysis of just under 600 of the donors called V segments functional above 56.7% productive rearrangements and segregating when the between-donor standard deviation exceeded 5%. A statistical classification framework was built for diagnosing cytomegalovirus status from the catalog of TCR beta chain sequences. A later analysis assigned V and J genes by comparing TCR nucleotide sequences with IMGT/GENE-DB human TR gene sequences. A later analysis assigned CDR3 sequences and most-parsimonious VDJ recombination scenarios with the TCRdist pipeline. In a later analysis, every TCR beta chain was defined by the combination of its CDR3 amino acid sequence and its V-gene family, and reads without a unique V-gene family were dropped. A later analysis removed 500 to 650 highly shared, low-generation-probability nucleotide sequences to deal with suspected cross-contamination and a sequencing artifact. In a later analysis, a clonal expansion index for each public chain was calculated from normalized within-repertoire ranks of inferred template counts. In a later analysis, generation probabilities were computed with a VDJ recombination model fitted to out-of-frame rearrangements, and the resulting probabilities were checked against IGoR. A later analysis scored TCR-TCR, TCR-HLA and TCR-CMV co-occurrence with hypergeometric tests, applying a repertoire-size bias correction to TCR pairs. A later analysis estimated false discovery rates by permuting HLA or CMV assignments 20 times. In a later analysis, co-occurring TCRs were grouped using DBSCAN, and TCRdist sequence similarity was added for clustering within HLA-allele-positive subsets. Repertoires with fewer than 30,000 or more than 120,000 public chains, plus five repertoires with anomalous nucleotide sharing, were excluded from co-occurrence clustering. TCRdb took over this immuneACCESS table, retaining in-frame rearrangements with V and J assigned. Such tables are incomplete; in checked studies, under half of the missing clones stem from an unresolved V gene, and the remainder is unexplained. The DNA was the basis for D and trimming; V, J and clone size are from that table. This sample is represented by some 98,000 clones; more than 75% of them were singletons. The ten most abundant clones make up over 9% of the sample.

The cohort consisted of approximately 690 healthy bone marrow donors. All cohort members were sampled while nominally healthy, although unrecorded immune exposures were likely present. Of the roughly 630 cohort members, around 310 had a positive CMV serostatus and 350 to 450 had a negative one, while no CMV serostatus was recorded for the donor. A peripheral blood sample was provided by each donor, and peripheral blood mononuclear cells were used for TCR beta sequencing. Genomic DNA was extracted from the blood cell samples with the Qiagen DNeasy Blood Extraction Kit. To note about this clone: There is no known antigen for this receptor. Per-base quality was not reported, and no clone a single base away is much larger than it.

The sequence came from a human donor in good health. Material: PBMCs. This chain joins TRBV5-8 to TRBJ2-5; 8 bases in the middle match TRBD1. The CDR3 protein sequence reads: CASSPPDRGGRETQYF. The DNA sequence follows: TGTGCCAGCAGCCCACCCGACAGGGGTGGGCGAGAGACCCAGTACTTC.